This T cell receptor (beta chain) originates from a study of blood T cell repertoires in COVID-19 (dated by TCRdb to 2020 to 2021). Regarding the complete study: Samples covering the acute and convalescent phases of COVID-19 were provided by collaborators in the United States, Italy and Spain. The prospective study material was composed of cDNA or gDNA derived from T cells, B-cell-depleted T cells, or PBMCs. Subjects who had been exposed to COVID-19, were actively infected with it, or had recovered from it provided the deeply sampled blood TCRbeta repertoires that made up the dataset. The repertoires were released in a freely available public database intended as a resource for research on the immune response to SARS-CoV-2. The samples were drawn from the first 160 participants of the ongoing ImmuneRACE study and from 950 to 1,500 subjects provided by 6 global collaborators. The sample metadata nearly always contained a de-identified subject ID, COVID-19 status, age in years and sex. HLA class I and class II types, where available, came from metadata supplied by the sample provider rather than from assay-based typing. Broad study findings and their caveats: The quantity of clinical and demographic metadata differed by source and by participant and was supplied without curation.

The immunoSEQ Assay, a bias-controlled multiplex PCR, was used to amplify TCRbeta CDR3 regions from genomic DNA. Regarding the original processing steps: Nucleated cell counts per sample were estimated from amplification of reference gene primers within the assay. To quantify the absolute abundance of each unique TCRbeta CDR3 rearrangement, sequence reads were collapsed and filtered. For each sample, productive Simpson clonality was calculated as the square root of Simpson's diversity index over productive rearrangements. The clones in this table, taken by TCRdb from immuneACCESS, are in-frame only. Not every clone is retained; where verified, under half of the shortfall comes from an unresolved V gene, and the cause of the rest is unknown. V and J calls and clone size come straight from that table; D and trimming were deduced from the DNA. This sample gives 210,000 or so clones in total; about 83% of them show up just once. About 1.3% of the sample is in the top ten clones.

The cysteine opens and the phenylalanine closes a CDR3 of 14 amino acids. The sequence is cut down to CDR3 DNA, 42 bases in frame from base 1. Looking up the germline V gene yields CDR1 SGHDN and CDR2 FVKESK. From V the trimming removes 2 bases and from J it removes 5 bases, while the gene matches leave 4 bases of the junction unaccounted for. At one collaborating source in Seattle, patients were enrolled during active infection and were followed longitudinally through the course of disease. Each collaborating institution followed its own protocols to collect whole blood in K2EDTA tubes. For TCRbeta analysis, collaborator samples were shipped as frozen whole blood, as isolated PBMCs, or as DNA extracted from either sample type. As regards this clone: Its cognate antigen has yet to be identified. Base qualities are missing; no much larger clone stands one base away.

The TCR originated in a woman between 25 and 40 years old with COVID-19, enrolled during active disease. Sequencing was carried out using peripheral blood. The chain joins TRBV14 to TRBJ2-3; TRBD1 lines up with 7 middle nucleotides. The sequenced DNA is TGTGCCAGCAGCCAAAGGGGGCATGGAGATACGCAGTATTTT. This encodes CASSQRGHGDTQYF.